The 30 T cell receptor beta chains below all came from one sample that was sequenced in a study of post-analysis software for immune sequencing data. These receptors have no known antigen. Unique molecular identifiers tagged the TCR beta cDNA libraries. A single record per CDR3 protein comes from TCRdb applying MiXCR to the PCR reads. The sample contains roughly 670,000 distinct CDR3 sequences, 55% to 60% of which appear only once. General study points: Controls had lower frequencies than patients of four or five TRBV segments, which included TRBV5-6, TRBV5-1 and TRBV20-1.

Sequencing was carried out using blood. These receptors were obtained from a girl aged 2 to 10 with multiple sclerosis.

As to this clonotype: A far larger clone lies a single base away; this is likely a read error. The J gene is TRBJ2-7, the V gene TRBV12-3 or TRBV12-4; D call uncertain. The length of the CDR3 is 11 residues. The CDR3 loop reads CGSSLGYEQYF. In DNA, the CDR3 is TGTGGCAGCAGTTTAGGGTACGAGCAGTACTTC.

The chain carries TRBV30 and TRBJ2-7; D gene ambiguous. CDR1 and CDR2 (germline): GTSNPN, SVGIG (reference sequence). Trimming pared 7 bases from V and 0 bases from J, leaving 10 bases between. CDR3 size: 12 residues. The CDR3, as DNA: TGTGCCTTGACGGGCCCCTCCTACGAGCAGTACTTC. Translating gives CALTGPSYEQYF.

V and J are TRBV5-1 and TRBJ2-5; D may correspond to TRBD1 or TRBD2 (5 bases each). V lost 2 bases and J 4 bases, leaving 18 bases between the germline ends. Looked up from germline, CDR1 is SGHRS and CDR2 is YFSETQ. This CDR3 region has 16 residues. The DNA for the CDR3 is TGCGCCAGCAGCTTAGTAAGCGGTAATGGGGGAGAGACCCAGTACTTC. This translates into CASSLVSGNGGETQYF.

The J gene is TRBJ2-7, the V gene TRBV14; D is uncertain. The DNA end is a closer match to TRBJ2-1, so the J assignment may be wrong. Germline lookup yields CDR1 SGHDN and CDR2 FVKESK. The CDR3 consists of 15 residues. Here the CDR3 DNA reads TGTGCCAGCAGCCCGTGGACGGACCCCTACAATGAGCAGTTCTTC. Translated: CASSPWTDPYNEQFF.

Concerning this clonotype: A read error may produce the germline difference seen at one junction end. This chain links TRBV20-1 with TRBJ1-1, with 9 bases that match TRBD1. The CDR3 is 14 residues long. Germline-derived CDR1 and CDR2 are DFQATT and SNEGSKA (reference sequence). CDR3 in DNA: TGCAGTGCTAGAGGTGACAGGGGGAACACTGTAGCTTTCTTT. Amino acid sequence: CSARGDRGNTVAFF.

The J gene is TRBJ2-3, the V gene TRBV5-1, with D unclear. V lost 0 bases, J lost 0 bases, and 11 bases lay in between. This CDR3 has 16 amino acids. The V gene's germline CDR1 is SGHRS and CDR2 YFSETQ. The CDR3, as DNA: TGCGCCAGCAGCTTGGCTCTGGGCGGAAGCACAGATACGCAGTATTTT. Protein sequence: CASSLALGGSTDTQYF.

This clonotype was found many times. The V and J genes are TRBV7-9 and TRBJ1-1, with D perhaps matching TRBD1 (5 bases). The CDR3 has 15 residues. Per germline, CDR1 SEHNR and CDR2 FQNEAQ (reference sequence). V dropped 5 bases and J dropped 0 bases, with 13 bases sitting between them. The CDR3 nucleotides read TGTGCCAGCAGCCTGCTGGCAGGGTTGAACACTGAAGCTTTCTTT. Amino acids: CASSLLAGLNTEAFF.

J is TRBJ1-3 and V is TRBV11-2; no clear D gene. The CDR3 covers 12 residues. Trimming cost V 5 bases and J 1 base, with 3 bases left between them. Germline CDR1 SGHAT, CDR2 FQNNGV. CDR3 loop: CASSPSGNTIYF. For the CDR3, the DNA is TGTGCCAGCAGCCCTTCTGGAAACACCATATATTTT.

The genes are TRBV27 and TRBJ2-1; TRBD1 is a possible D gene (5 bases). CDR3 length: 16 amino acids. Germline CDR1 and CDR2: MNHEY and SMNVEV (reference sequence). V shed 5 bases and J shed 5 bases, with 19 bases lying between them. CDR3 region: CASSNPAGLGHNEQFF. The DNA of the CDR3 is TGTGCCAGCAGTAACCCGGCAGGGTTAGGACACAATGAGCAGTTCTTC.

CDR3 DNA: TGTGCCAGCAGCCAAGATCCCCCTTTCGTCCTAGCGGGAGAGCATGAGCAGTTCTTC. Amino acid sequence: CASSQDPPFVLAGEHEQFF. J is TRBJ2-1 and V is TRBV3-1; 10 bases align to TRBD2. This CDR3 contains 19 residues. The junction had 16 bases not matched to a gene; V was cut back by 0 bases and J by 8 bases. Germline CDR1 LGHDT, CDR2 YNNKEL (reference sequence).

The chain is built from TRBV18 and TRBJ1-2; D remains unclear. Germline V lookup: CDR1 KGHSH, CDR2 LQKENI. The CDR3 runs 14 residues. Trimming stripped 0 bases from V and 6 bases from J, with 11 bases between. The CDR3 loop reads CASSPPRETDGYTF. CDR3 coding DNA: TGTGCCAGCTCACCACCGAGGGAAACTGATGGCTACACCTTC.

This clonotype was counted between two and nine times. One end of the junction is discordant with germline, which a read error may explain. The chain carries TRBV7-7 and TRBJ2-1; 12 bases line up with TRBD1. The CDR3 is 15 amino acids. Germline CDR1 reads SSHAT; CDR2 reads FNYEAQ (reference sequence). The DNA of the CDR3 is TGTGCTAGCAGCCACGGGACAGGGGGCCACAATGAGCAGTTCTTC. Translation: CASSHGTGGHNEQFF.

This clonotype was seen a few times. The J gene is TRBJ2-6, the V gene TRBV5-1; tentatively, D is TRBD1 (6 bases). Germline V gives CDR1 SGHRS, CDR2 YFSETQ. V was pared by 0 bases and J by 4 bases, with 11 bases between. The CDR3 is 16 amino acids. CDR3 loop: CASSLELGAGANVLTF. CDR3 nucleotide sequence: TGCGCCAGCAGCTTGGAGTTGGGGGCCGGGGCCAACGTCCTGACTTTC.

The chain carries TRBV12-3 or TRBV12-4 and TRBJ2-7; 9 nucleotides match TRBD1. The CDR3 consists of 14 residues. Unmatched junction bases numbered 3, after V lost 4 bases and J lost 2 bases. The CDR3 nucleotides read TGTGCCAGCAGTTGGGGACAGGGAACCTACGAGCAGTACTTC. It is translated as CASSWGQGTYEQYF.

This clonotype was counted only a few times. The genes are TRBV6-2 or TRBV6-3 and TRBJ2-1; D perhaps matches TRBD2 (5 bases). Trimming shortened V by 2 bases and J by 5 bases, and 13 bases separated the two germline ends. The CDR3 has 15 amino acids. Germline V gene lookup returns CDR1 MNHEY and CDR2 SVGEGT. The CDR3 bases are TGTGCCAGCAGTTACGCATCCACAGCGGACAATGAGCAGTTCTTC. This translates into CASSYASTADNEQFF.

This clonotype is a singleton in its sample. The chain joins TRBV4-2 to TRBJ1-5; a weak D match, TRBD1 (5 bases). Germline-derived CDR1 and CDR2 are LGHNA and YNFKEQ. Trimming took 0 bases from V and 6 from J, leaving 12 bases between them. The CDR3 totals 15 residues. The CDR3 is CASSQDSQGSQPQHF. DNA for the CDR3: TGTGCCAGCAGCCAAGATTCTCAGGGTAGTCAGCCCCAGCATTTT.

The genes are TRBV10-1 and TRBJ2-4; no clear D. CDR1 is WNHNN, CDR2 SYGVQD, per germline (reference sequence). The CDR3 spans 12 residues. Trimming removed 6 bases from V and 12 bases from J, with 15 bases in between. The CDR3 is CASSGPGESQYF. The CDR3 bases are TGCGCCAGCAGCGGCCCCGGTGAGAGTCAGTACTTC.

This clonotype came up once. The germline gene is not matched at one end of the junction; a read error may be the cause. This CDR3 reads CAGSDMTGADSPLHF. The CDR3 nucleotides read TGTGCCGGCAGCGATATGACAGGGGCGGATTCACCCCTCCACTTT. The chain carries TRBV6-5 and TRBJ1-6, with TRBD1 identical over 8 bases. CDR1 is MNHEY, CDR2 SVGAGI, per germline. The CDR3 spans 15 residues.

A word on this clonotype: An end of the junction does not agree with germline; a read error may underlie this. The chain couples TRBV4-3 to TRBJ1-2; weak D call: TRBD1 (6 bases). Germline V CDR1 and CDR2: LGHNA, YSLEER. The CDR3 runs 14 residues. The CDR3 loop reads CTSSPSTGNYGYTF. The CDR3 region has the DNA TGCACCAGCAGTCCTTCCACAGGGAACTATGGCTACACCTTC.

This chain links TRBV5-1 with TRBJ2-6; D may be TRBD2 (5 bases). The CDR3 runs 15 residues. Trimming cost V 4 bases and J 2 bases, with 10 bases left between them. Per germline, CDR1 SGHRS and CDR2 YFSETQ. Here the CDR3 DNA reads TGCGCCAGCAGCCCCCGGGGTCCTGGGGCCAACGTCCTGACTTTC. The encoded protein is CASSPRGPGANVLTF.

Written as DNA, the CDR3 is TGTGCCAGCAGCGCCGGGACAGGGTTTCTGTACACTGAAGCTTTCTTT. Encoded protein: CASSAGTGFLYTEAFF. J is TRBJ1-1 and V is TRBV7-9; 9 bases align to TRBD1. This CDR3 has 16 residues. Germline V gene data show CDR1 as SEHNR and CDR2 as FQNEAQ (reference sequence). The V gene end was trimmed by 5 bases and the J gene end by 3 bases; junction bases not matched to a gene: 10.

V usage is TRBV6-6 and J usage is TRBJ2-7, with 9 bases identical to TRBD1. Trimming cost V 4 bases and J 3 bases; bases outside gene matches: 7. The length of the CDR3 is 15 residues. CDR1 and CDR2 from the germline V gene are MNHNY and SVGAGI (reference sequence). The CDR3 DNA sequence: TGTGCCAGCAGTTTCGCACCGGGACAGGGCTACGAGCAGTACTTC. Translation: CASSFAPGQGYEQYF.

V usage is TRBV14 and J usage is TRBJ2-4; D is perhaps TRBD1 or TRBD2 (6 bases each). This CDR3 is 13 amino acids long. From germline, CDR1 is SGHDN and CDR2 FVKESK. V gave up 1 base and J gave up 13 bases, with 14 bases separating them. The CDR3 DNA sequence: TGTGCCAGCAGCCAAGGAGGGGGGAATTGGCAGTACTTC. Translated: CASSQGGGNWQYF.

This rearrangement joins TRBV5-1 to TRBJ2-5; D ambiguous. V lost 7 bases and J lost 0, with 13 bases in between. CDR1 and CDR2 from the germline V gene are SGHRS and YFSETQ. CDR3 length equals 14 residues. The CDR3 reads CASCRGQNQETQYF. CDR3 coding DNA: TGCGCCAGCTGCCGTGGGCAGAACCAAGAGACCCAGTACTTC.

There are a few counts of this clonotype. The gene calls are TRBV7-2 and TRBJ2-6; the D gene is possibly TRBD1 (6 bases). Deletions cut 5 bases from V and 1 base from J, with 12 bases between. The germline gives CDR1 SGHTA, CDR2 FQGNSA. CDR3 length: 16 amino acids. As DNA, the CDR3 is TGTGCCAGCAGCACCCGACAGGTATCTGGGGCCAACGTCCTGACTTTC. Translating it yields CASSTRQVSGANVLTF.

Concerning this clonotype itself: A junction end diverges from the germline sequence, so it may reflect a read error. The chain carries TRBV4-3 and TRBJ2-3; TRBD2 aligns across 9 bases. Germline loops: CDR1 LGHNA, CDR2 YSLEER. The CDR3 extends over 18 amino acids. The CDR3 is CASSQESSSGGSTDTQYF. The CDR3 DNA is TGCGCCAGCAGCCAAGAGAGTTCGAGCGGGGGGAGCACGGATACGCAGTATTTT.

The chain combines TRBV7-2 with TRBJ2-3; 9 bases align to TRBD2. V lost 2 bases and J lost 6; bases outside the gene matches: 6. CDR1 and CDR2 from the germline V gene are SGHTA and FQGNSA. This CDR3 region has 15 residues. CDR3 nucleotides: TGTGCCAGCAGCTTACGAGCGGGAGGTTCCGATACGCAGTATTTT. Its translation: CASSLRAGGSDTQYF.

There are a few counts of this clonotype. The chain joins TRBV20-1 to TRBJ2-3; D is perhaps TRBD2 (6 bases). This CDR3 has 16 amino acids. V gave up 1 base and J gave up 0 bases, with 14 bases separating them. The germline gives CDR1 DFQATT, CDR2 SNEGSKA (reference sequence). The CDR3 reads CSARALAAGSTDTQYF. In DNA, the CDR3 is TGCAGTGCTAGAGCCCTAGCCGCGGGAAGCACAGATACGCAGTATTTT.

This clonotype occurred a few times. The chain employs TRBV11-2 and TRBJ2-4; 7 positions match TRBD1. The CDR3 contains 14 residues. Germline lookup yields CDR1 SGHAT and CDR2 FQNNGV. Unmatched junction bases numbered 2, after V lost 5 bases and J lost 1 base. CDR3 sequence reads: CASSVTGAKNIQYF. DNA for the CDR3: TGTGCCAGCAGCGTGACAGGGGCCAAAAACATTCAGTACTTC.

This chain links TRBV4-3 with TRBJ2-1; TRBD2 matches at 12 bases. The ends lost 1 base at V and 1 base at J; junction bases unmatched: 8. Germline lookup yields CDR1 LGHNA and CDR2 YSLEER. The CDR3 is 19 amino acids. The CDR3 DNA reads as TGCGCCAGCAGCCAAGTTCAACTAGCGGGGGGCGGGTCCTACAATGAGCAGTTCTTC. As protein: CASSQVQLAGGGSYNEQFF.